This is a list of T cell receptor beta chains from one sample in a study of shared clonotypes between healthy human individuals. Clones were sequenced by immunoSEQ multiplex PCR, and TCRdb holds only the in-frame ones, with some missing. This table has roughly 810,000 clones, 96% appearing once. Material: naive CD8+ T cells sorted from blood. The source is a man aged 25 to 40 in good health. Both conserved end residues are part of each CDR3. The D gene is left open where the match is weak. A row's size may be missing; if present it is once, few, many or a size class.

>.|TRBV6-5|TRBJ2-3|.
TGTGCCAGCAGTTGGGAGACAGGGCCGGGGGAATATACGCAGTATTTT
CASSWETGPGEYTQYF
>.|TRBV30|TRBJ1-1|.
TGTGCCTGGAGCCAAGCGGGGACGCTGAACACTGAAGCTTTCTTT
CAWSQAGTLNTEAFF
>once|TRBV6-5|TRBJ1-1|TRBD1
TGTGCCAGCGGGAGGGACAGGGGGTATACTGAAGCTTTCTTT
CASGRDRGYTEAFF
>.|TRBV7-6|TRBJ2-2|.
TGTGCCAGCAGCTCGGCCACCGGGGAGCTGTTTTTT
CASSSATGELFF
>.|TRBV9|TRBJ2-1|.
TGTGCCAGCAGCGTATTGGGGTACAATGAGCAGTTCTTC
CASSVLGYNEQFF
>.|TRBV28|TRBJ2-1|.
TGTGCCAGCAGCAAACCGGGCTCCTACAATGAGCAGTTCTTC
CASSKPGSYNEQFF
>.|TRBV15|TRBJ2-5|TRBD2
TGTGCCACCAGCAGACCTACTAGCGTCCTCGCCCAAGAGACCCAGTACTTC
CATSRPTSVLAQETQYF
>.|TRBV7-9|TRBJ2-3|.
TGTGCCAGCCTGGATGGATTTAGGACAGATACGCAGTATTTT
CASLDGFRTDTQYF
>once|TRBV6-6|TRBJ1-1|TRBD1
TGTGCCAGCAGTTACGCAACTCGAGGGGGCTTTAGTGAAGCTTTCTTT
CASSYATRGGFSEAFF
>.|TRBV29-1|TRBJ2-5|TRBD1
TGCAGCGTTGGAGGGGGCCTCGAAGAGACCCAGTACTTC
CSVGGGLEETQYF
>.|TRBV27|TRBJ2-7|.
TGTGCCAGCAGTTTCATTGACAGATCCTACGAGCAGTACTTC
CASSFIDRSYEQYF
>once|TRBV28|TRBJ2-5|.
TGTGCCAGCAGTTTAGACCAAGAGACCCAGTACTTC
CASSLDQETQYF
>.|TRBV27|TRBJ2-2|.
TGTGCCAGCAGTCCCTCCTGGGGGAACACCGGGGAGCTGTTTTTT
CASSPSWGNTGELFF
>.|TRBV29-1|TRBJ1-2|.
TGCAGCGTTGATCGGGGCTACACCTTC
CSVDRGYTF
>.|TRBV25-1|TRBJ2-3|TRBD1
TGTGCCAGCAGGGCGGGGACAGGGTTTGGAGATACGCAGTATTTT
CASRAGTGFGDTQYF
>.|TRBV4-1|TRBJ2-1|.
TGCGCCAGCAGCCAAGCTAGGAATGAGCAGTTCTTC
CASSQARNEQFF
>once|TRBV7-9|TRBJ2-1|.
TGTGCCAGCAGCTTAAAGGCAGCCTACAATGAGCAGTTCTTC
CASSLKAAYNEQFF
>.|TRBV19|TRBJ1-1|.
TGTGCCAGTAGTTGGCCTACAGGGAGCCTTACGGGGAACACTGAAGCTTTCTTT
CASSWPTGSLTGNTEAFF
>.|TRBV7-9|TRBJ2-1|TRBD1
TGTGCCAGCAGCCCGGGACAGGGGGAACCCCCATGGCAGTTCTTC
CASSPGQGEPPWQFF
>few|TRBV6-5|TRBJ2-7|.
TGTGCCAGCAGTTACTCTACTCAGGGAGTTGTCGACGAGCAGTACTTC
CASSYSTQGVVDEQYF
>.|TRBV7-8|TRBJ2-4|.
TGTGCCAGCAGCCCCGAACAGTCCCGGAACATTCAGTACTTC
CASSPEQSRNIQYF
>.|TRBV30|TRBJ2-7|.
TGTGCCTGGAGTGTACTTGGTTCCCTAAAGGACGAGCAGTACTTC
CAWSVLGSLKDEQYF
>many|TRBV7-3|TRBJ2-7|.
TGTGCCAGCAGCTTCTGTAACAGGGACTACGAGCAGTACTTC
CASSFCNRDYEQYF
>.|TRBV13|TRBJ2-6|.
TGTGCCAGCAGCTTCGTAGCCCGGAGGTATGGGGCCAACGTCCTGACTTTC
CASSFVARRYGANVLTF
>.|TRBV4-1|TRBJ2-5|.
TGCGCCAGCAGCGAAGAAATTGGACAGAACCAAGAGACCCAGTACTTC
CASSEEIGQNQETQYF
>.|TRBV29-1|TRBJ2-6|TRBD1
TGCAGCGTAAACACAGGGGTTGGGGCCAACGTCCTGACTTTC
CSVNTGVGANVLTF
>.|TRBV19|TRBJ2-1|.
TGTGCCAGCGAAGACTGGTACAATGAGCAGTTCTTC
CASEDWYNEQFF